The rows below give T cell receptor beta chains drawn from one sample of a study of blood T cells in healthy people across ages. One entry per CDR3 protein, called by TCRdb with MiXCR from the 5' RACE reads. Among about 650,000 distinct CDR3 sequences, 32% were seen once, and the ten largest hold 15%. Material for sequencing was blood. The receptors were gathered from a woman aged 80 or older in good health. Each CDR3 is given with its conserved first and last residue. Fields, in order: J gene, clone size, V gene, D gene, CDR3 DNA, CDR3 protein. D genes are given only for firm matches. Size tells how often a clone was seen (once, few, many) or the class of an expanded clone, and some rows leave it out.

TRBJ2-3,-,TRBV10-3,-,TGTGCCATCAGCGACCCGCGAGAAAGCACAGATACGCAGTATTTT,CAISDPRESTDTQYF
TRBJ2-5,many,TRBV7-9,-,TGTGCCAGCAGTACCCGGGGGGCAGCCCAAGAGACCCAGTACTTC,CASSTRGAAQETQYF
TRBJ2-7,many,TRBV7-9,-,TGTGCCAGCAGCCCACCGTCCGGGCTCGAGCAGTACTTC,CASSPPSGLEQYF
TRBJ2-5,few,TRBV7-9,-,TGTGCCAGCAGCCCCGCCAGGGTGGAAGTGGAGACCCAGTACTTC,CASSPARVEVETQYF
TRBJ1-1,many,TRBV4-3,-,TGCGCCAGCAGCCAAGATCTGTTAGTCAACACTGAAGCTTTCTTT,CASSQDLLVNTEAFF
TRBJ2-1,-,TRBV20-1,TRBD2,TGCAGTGCCACCGGGACTAGCGGCTCTATATACAATGAGCAGTTCTTC,CSATGTSGSIYNEQFF
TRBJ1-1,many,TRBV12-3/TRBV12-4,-,TGTGCCAGCAGTTTTGGTATGGCTGAAGCTTTCTTT,CASSFGMAEAFF
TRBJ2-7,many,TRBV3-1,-,TGTGCCAGCCTCGGATTTGACCCGACTCGGAACTACGGGATCTACGAGCAGTACTTC,CASLGFDPTRNYGIYEQYF
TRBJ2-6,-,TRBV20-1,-,TGCAGTGCTAGAGATGCCAAACGCGGGGCCAACGTCCTGACTTTC,CSARDAKRGANVLTF
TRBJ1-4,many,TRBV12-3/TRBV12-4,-,TGTGCCAGCAGCATCGCAGGGTTTAATGAAAAACTGTTTTTT,CASSIAGFNEKLFF
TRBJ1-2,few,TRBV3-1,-,TGTGCCAGCAGCCAAGGACCCGTGGGTGGCTACACCTTC,CASSQGPVGGYTF
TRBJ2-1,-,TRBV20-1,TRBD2,TGCAGTGCTAGAGACGGGACTAGCGGCAATGAGCAGTTCTTC,CSARDGTSGNEQFF
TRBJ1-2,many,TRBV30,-,TGTGCCTGGAGTGTCGTCAGGGGAATTGTCTATGGCTACACCTTC,CAWSVVRGIVYGYTF
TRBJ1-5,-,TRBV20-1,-,TGCAGTGCTAGGGGTGCCCCAGGAGGTCAGCCCCAGCATTTT,CSARGAPGGQPQHF
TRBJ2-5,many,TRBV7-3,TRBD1,TGTGCCAGCAGCCCCCAGGGGGCCGGGGAGACCCAGTACTTC,CASSPQGAGETQYF
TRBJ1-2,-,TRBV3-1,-,TGTGCCAGCGGCCACAGGGACGGGAACTATGGCTACACCTTC,CASGHRDGNYGYTF
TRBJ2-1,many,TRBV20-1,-,TGCAGTGCTAGAGATATTAATGAGCAGTTCTTC,CSARDINEQFF
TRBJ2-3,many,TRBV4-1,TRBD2,TGCGCCAGCAGCCAAGGGTTCGGGCTAGCGGGAGGGGATACGCAGTATTTT,CASSQGFGLAGGDTQYF
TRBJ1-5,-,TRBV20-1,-,TGCAGTGCTAGTGCTTCTCCCTATAGCAATCAGCCCCAGCATTTT,CSASASPYSNQPQHF
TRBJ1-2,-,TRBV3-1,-,TGTGCCAGCAGCCCTCGGGCTTCGCGAGGCTACACCTTC,CASSPRASRGYTF
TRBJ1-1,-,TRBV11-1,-,TGTGCCAGCAGCTATGACAGCGCCCCGAACACTGAAGCTTTCTTT,CASSYDSAPNTEAFF
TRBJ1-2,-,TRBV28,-,TGTGCCAGCAGTGCTCCCACAGGGCCCGGCTATGGCTACACCTTC,CASSAPTGPGYGYTF
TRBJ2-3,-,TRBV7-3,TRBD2,TGTGCCAGCAGCTTAACGCCCTCGGGCGGGAGTGGCGCAGATACGCAGTATTTT,CASSLTPSGGSGADTQYF
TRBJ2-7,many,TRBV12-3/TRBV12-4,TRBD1,TGTGCCAGCAGTTTAGCTCGGACAGGGGGCTCGAACGAGCAGTACTTC,CASSLARTGGSNEQYF
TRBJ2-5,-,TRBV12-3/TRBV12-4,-,TGTGCCAGCAGTTTGGACACGTCTTTGGAGCAGTACTTC,CASSLDTSLEQYF
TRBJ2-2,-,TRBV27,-,TGTGCCAGCATCTTATGTACCCCGGAAGACAGTAACACCGGGGAGCTGTTTTTT,CASILCTPEDSNTGELFF
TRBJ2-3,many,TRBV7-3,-,TGTGCCAGCAGCTTAACGACACCCCAGGATACGCAGTATTTT,CASSLTTPQDTQYF